This T cell receptor (beta chain) comes out of a study of T cell responses to AZD1222 COVID-19 vaccine. Libraries were prepared by immunoSEQ multiplex PCR; TCRdb keeps only in-frame clonotypes and omits some of them. The table lists some 120,000 clones, approximately 85% of them singletons. Germline-derived CDR1 and CDR2 are ENHRY and SYGVKD. CDR3 length: 15 amino acids. V lost 6 bases, J lost 0 bases, and 14 bases lay in between. This receptor was obtained from an adult in good health. Sequencing used peripheral blood, obtained on day 0 of AZD1222 vaccination. This chain links TRBV10-3 with TRBJ1-1; no clear D gene. The CDR3 sequence is CAIRHSERLNTEAFF. The CDR3 DNA follows: TGTGCCATCAGGCACAGCGAGCGGTTGAACACTGAAGCTTTCTTT.